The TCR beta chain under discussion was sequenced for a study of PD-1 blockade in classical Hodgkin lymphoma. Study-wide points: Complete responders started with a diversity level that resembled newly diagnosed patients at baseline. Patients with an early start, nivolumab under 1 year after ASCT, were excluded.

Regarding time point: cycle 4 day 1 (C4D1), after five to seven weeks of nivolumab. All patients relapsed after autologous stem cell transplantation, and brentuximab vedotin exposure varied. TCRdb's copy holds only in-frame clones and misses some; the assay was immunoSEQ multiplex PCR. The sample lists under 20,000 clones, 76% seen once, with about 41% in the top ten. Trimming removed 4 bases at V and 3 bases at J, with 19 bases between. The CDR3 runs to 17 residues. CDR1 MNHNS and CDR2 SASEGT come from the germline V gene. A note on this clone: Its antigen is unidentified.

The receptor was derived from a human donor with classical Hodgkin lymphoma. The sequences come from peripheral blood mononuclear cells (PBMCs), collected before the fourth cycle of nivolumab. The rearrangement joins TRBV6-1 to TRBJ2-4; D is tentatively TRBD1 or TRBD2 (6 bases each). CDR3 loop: CASSAKTGGQDKNIQYF. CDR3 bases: TGTGCCAGCAGTGCCAAGACCGGGGGACAAGACAAAAACATTCAGTACTTC.